This T cell receptor beta chain was sequenced for a study of cytomegalovirus exposure and HLA in healthy donors. The PCR used 60 Vbeta and 13 Jbeta primers. This table comes from immunoSEQ multiplex PCR, and its TCRdb copy is limited to in-frame clones, with some not included. The profile shows around 170,000 clones, around three quarters of them singletons. Notes on the study in general: The investigators catalogued under 200 TCR beta chains as cytomegalovirus-associated.

V lost 0 bases to trimming and J lost 2 bases, with 11 bases between them. The CDR3 length is 16 residues. Looked up from germline, CDR1 is SGDLS and CDR2 is YYNGEE. Comments on this clone: Its antigen is undetermined.

Sequencing was carried out using PBMCs. This chain connects TRBV9 to TRBJ2-2; D ambiguous. The TCR was taken from a man between 40 and 49 years old in good health and CMV-seronegative. For the CDR3, the DNA is TGTGCCAGCAGCGTAGTGGGTAGCCCCAACACCGGGGAGCTGTTTTTT. This sequence encodes CASSVVGSPNTGELFF.